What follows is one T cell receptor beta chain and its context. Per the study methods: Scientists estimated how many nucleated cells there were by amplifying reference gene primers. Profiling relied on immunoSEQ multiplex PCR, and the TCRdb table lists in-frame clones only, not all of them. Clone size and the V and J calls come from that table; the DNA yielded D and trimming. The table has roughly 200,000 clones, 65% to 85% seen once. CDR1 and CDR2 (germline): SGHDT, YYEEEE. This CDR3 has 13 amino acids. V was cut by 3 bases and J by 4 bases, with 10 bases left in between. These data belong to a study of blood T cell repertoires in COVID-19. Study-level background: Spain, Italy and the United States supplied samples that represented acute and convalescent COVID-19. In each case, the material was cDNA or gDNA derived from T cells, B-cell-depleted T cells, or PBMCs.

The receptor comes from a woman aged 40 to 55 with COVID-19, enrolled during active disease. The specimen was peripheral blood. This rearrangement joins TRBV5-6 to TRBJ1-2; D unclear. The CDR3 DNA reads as TGTGCCAGCAGCTCCGGACTGTTCTATGGCTACACCTTC. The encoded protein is CASSSGLFYGYTF.